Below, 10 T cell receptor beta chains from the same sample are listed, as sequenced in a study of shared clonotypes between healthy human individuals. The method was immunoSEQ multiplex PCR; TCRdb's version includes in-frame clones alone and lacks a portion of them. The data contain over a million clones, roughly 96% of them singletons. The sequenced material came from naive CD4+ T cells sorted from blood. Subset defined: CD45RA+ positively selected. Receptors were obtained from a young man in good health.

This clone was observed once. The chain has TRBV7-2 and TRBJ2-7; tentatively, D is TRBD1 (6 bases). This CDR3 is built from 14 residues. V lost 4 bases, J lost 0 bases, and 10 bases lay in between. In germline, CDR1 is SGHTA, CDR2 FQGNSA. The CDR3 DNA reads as TGTGCCAGCAGCTCAACAGGGCCCTCCTACGAGCAGTACTTC. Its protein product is CASSSTGPSYEQYF.

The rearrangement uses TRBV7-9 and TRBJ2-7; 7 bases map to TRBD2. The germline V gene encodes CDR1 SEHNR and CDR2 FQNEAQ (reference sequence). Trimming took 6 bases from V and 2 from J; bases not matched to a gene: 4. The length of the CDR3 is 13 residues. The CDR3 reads CASSRREAYEQYF. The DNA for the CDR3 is TGTGCCAGCAGTCGACGGGAGGCCTACGAGCAGTACTTC. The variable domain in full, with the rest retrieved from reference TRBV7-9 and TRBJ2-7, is DTGVSQNPRHKITKRGQNVTFRCDPISEHNRLYWYRQTLGQGPEFLTYFQNEAQLEKSRLLSDRFSAERPKGSFSTLEIQRTEQGDSAMYLCASSRREAYEQYFGPGTRLTVT.

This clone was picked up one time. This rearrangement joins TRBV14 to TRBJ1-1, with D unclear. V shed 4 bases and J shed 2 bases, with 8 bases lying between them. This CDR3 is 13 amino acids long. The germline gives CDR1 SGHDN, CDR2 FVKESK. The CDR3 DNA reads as TGTGCCAGCAGCCTTAAACCTAACACTGAAGCTTTCTTT. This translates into CASSLKPNTEAFF.

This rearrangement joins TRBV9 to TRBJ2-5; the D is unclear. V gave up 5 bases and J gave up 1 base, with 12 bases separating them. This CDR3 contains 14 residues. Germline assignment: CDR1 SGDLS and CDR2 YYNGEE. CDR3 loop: CASSLGAIQETQYF. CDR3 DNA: TGTGCCAGCAGTCTAGGAGCGATCCAAGAGACCCAGTACTTC.

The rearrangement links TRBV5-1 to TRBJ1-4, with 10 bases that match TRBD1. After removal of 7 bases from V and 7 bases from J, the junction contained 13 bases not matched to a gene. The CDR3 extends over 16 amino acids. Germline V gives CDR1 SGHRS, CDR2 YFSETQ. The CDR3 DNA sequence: TGCGCCAGCGTTCCGGGACAGGGGACCCATGGTGAAAAACTGTTTTTT. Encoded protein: CASVPGQGTHGEKLFF.

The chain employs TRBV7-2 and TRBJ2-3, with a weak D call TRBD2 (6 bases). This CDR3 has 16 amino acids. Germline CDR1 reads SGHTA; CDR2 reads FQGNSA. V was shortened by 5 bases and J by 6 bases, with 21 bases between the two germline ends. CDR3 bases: TGTGCCAGCAGCCCCCGGAAGGGCGGGAAGTCGGATACGCAGTATTTT. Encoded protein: CASSPRKGGKSDTQYF.

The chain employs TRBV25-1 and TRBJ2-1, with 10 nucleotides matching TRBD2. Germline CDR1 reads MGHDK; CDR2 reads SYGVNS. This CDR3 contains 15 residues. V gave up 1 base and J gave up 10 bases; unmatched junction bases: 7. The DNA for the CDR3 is TGTGCCAGCAGTGAATCCGGGACTAGCGCGGGCGAGCAGTTCTTC. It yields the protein CASSESGTSAGEQFF.

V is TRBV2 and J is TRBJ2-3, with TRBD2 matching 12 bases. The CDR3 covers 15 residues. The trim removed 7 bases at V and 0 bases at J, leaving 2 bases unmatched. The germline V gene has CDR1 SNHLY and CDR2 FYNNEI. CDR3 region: CASNLAGGSTDTQYF. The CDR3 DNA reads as TGTGCCAGCAACCTAGCGGGAGGGAGCACAGATACGCAGTATTTT.

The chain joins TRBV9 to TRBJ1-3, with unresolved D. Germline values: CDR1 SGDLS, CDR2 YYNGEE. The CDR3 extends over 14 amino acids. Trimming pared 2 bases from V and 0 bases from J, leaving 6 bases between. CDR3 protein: CASSVIGSGNTIYF. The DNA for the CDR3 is TGTGCCAGCAGCGTGATTGGCTCTGGAAACACCATATATTTT.

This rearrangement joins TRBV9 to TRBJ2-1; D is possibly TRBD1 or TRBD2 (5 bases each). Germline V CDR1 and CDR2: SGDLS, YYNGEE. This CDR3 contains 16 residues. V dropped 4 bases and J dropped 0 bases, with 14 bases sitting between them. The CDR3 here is CASSYTGPPSYNEQFF. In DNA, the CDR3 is TGTGCCAGCAGCTATACGGGACCACCCTCCTACAATGAGCAGTTCTTC.